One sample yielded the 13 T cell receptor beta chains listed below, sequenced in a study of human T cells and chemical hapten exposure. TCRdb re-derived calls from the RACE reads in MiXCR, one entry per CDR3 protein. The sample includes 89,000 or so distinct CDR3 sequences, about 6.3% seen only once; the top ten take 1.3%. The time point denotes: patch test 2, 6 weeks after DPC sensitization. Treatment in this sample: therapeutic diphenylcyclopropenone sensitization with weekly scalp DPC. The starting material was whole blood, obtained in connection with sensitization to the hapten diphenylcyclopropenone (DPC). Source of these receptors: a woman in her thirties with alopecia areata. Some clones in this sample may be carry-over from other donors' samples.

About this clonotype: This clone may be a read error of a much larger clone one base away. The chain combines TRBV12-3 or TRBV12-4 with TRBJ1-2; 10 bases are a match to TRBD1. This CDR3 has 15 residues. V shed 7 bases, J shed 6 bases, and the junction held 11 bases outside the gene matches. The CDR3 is CASILSGTGDNGYTF. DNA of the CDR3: TGTGCCAGCATCCTTTCCGGGACAGGGGATAATGGCTACACCTTC.

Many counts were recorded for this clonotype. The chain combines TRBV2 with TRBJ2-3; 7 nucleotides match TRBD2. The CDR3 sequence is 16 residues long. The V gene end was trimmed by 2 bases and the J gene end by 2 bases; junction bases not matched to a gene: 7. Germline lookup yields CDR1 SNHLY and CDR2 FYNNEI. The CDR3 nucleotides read TGTGCCAGCAGTGAAAGGCCTAGCGGAGCCACAGATACGCAGTATTTT. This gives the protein CASSERPSGATDTQYF. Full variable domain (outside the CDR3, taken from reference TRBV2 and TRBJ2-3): EPEVTQTPSHQVTQMGQEVILRCVPISNHLYFYWYRQILGQKVEFLVSFYNNEISEKSEIFDDQFSVERPDGSNFTLKIRSTKLEDSAMYFCASSERPSGATDTQYFGPGTRLTVL.

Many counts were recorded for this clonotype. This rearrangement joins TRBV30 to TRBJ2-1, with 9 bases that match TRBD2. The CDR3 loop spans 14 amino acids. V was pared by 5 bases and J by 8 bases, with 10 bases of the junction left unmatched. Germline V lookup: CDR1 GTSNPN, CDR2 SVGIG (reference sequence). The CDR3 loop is CAWGRGGAVDEQFF. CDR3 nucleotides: TGTGCCTGGGGTCGCGGGGGGGCCGTAGATGAGCAGTTCTTC.

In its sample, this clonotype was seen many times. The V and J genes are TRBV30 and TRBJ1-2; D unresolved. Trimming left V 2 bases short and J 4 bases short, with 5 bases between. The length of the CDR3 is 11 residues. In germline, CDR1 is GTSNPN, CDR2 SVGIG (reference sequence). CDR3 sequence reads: CAWSSAYGYTF. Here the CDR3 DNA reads TGTGCCTGGAGTTCGGCCTATGGCTACACCTTC. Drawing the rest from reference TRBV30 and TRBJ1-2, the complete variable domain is SQTIHQWPATLVQPVGSPLSLECTVEGTSNPNLYWYRQAAGRGLQLLFYSVGIGQISSEVPQNLSASRPQDRQFILSSKKLLLSDSGFYLCAWSSAYGYTFGSGTRLTVV.

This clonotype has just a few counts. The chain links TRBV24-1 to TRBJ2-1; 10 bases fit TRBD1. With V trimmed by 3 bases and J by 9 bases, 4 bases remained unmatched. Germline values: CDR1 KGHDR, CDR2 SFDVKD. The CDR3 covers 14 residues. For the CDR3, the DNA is TGTGCCACCAGTGATCCGGGACAGGGGTTTGAGCAGTTCTTC. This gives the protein CATSDPGQGFEQFF.

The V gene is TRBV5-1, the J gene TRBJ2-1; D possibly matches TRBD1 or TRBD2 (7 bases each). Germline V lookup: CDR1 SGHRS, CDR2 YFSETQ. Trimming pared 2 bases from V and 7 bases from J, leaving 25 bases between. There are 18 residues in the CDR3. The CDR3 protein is CASSFQPWLHQGGNEQFF. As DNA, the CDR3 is TGCGCCAGCAGCTTCCAACCGTGGCTACACCAGGGGGGGAATGAGCAGTTCTTC.

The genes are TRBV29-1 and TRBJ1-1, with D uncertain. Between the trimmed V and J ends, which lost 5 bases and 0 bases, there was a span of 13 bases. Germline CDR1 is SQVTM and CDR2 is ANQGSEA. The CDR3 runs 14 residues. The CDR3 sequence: CSVREIYMNTEAFF. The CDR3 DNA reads TGCAGCGTTAGGGAGATTTACATGAACACTGAAGCTTTCTTT.

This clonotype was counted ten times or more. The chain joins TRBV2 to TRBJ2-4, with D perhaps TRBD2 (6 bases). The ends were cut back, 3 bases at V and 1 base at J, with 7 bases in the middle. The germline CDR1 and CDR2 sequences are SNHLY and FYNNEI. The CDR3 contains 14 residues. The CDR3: CASSEEGAKNIQYF. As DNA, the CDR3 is TGTGCCAGCAGTGAGGAGGGGGCCAAAAACATTCAGTACTTC. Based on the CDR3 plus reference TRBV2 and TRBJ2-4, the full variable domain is EPEVTQTPSHQVTQMGQEVILRCVPISNHLYFYWYRQILGQKVEFLVSFYNNEISEKSEIFDDQFSVERPDGSNFTLKIRSTKLEDSAMYFCASSEEGAKNIQYFGAGTRLSVL.

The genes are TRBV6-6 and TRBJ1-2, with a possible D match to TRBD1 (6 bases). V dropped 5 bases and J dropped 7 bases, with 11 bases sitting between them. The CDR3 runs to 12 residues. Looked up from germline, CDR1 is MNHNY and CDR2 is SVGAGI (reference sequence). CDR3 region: CASSTDRTGYTF. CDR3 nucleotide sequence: TGTGCCAGCAGTACGGACAGAACTGGCTACACCTTC.

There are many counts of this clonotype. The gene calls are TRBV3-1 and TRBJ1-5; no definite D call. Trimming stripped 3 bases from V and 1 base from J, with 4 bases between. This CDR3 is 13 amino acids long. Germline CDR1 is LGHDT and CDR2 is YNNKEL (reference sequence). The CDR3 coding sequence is TGTGCCAGCAGCCAGTCAAGCAATCAGCCCCAGCATTTT. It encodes CASSQSSNQPQHF.

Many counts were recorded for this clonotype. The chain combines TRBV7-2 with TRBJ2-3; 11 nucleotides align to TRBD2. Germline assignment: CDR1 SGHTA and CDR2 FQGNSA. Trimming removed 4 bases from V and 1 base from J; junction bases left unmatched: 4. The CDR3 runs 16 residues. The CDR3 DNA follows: TGTGCCAGCAGCTCGCCGACTAGCGGGGGCACAGATACGCAGTATTTT. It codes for CASSSPTSGGTDTQYF.

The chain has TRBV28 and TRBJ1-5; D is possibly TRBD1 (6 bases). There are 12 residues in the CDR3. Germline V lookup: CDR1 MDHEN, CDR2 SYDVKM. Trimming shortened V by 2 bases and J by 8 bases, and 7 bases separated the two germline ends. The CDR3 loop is CASSLKGEPQHF. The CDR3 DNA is TGTGCCAGCAGTTTAAAGGGGGAGCCCCAGCATTTT.

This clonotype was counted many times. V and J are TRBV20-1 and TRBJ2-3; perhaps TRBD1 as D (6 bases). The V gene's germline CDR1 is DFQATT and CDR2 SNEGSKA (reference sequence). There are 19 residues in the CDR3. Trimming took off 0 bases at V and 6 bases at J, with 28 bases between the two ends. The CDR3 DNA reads TGCAGTGCTAGAGATAGACTCTGGCAACAGGGTCGGGGCCGGGATACGCAGTATTTT. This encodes CSARDRLWQQGRGRDTQYF.